Shown below are 20 T cell receptor beta chains from a single sample sequenced in a study of blood T cell repertoires in COVID-19. Method: immunoSEQ multiplex PCR; TCRdb's copy keeps in-frame clones and lacks some. The sample consists of about 35,000 clones, about 82% of them appearing once. The sequencing input was peripheral blood. The receptors derive from a man aged 55 to 70 in a cohort sampled during active COVID-19.

The V gene is TRBV11-2, the J gene TRBJ2-2; TRBD2 aligns across 8 bases. CDR3 length: 13 amino acids. Germline CDR1 SGHAT, CDR2 FQNNGV. V gave up 7 bases and J gave up 5 bases; unmatched junction bases: 3. The CDR3 loop is CASTPSGTGELFF. The CDR3 DNA is TGTGCCAGCACCCCTAGCGGGACCGGGGAGCTGTTTTTT.

J is TRBJ2-1 and V is TRBV19; D is unresolved. V shed 9 bases and J shed 1 base, with 4 bases lying between them. The germline V gene has CDR1 LNHDA and CDR2 SQIVND (reference sequence). The CDR3 contains 11 residues. The CDR3 loop is CASNSYNEQFF. The CDR3 nucleotides read TGTGCCAGCAATTCCTACAATGAGCAGTTCTTC.

DNA of the CDR3: TGTGCCAGCAGCTTGGACAGGCCTTCGGAAAAACTGTTTTTT. It encodes CASSLDRPSEKLFF. The V call is TRBV5-6, the J call TRBJ1-4; D possibly corresponds to TRBD1 (5 bases). The germline CDR1 and CDR2 sequences are SGHDT and YYEEEE. V was clipped by 0 bases and J by 8 bases, with 11 bases between them. The CDR3 is made up of 14 amino acids.

The chain is built from TRBV6-6 and TRBJ2-5; TRBD1 matches at 8 bases. The CDR3 totals 16 residues. CDR1 and CDR2 from the germline V gene are MNHNY and SVGAGI (reference sequence). J lost 4 bases, V lost 0 bases, and 7 bases had no gene match. CDR3 region: CASSYSPDRDRETQYF. CDR3 DNA: TGTGCCAGCAGTTACTCGCCGGACAGGGACCGAGAGACCCAGTACTTC.

This chain connects TRBV7-3 to TRBJ2-1; tentatively, D is TRBD1 (6 bases). The ends were cut back, 2 bases at V and 9 bases at J, with 11 bases in the middle. CDR1 is SGHTA and CDR2 is FQGTGA in the germline V gene. CDR3 length equals 13 residues. The CDR3 DNA follows: TGTGCCAGCAGCTTAGCAGGGGACGGTGAGCAGTTCTTC. This translates into CASSLAGDGEQFF.

The chain uses TRBV9 and TRBJ2-5; 9 bases match TRBD2. The CDR3 is 14 amino acids. Germline V lookup: CDR1 SGDLS, CDR2 YYNGEE. The trim removed 4 bases at V and 5 bases at J, leaving 6 bases unmatched. DNA for the CDR3: TGTGCCAGCAGCCGCGGGGGGGCTGTGGAGACCCAGTACTTC. It translates to CASSRGGAVETQYF.

V and J are TRBV15 and TRBJ1-5, with 9 bases that match TRBD1. Trimming removed 5 bases from V and 6 bases from J; junction bases left unmatched: 5. Per germline, CDR1 LNHNV and CDR2 YYDKDF (reference sequence). This CDR3 has 14 amino acids. The CDR3 region has the DNA TGTGCCACCAGCGGGACAGGGAACGGTCAGCCCCAGCATTTT. Translated, it gives CATSGTGNGQPQHF.

The chain has TRBV2 and TRBJ1-5, with TRBD1 matching over 8 bases. V trimming: 6 bases; J trimming: 4 bases; junction bases outside the gene matches: 8. CDR1 and CDR2 from the germline V gene are SNHLY and FYNNEI. This CDR3 contains 15 residues. The CDR3, as DNA: TGTGCCAGCAGCCAAGGGGGACAGGATAATCAGCCCCAGCATTTT. It specifies CASSQGGQDNQPQHF.

This chain links TRBV19 with TRBJ1-5, with 9 bases aligning to TRBD1. CDR3 length: 15 amino acids. With V trimmed by 5 bases and J by 5 bases, 7 bases remained unmatched. Germline values: CDR1 LNHDA, CDR2 SQIVND (reference sequence). The CDR3 here is CASSSTWTGDQPQHF. The DNA for the CDR3 is TGTGCCAGTAGTTCCACCTGGACAGGGGATCAGCCCCAGCATTTT.

This clone was detected only a few times. This sequence joins TRBV27 and TRBJ2-7, with TRBD2 identical over 9 bases. The germline gives CDR1 MNHEY, CDR2 SMNVEV (reference sequence). This CDR3 is 15 amino acids long. V gave up 5 bases and J gave up 2 bases; unmatched junction bases: 7. The CDR3 nucleotides read TGTGCCAGCAGTCCAAGCGGGGGGTTACCCTACGAGCAGTACTTC. Translated: CASSPSGGLPYEQYF.

This chain links TRBV4-2 with TRBJ2-1, with TRBD2 matching 7 bases. The CDR3 extends over 14 amino acids. After removal of 3 bases from V and 8 bases from J, the junction contained 7 bases not matched to a gene. CDR1 and CDR2 (germline): LGHNA, YNFKEQ. CDR3 region: CASSQGGSMYEQFF. CDR3 DNA sequence: TGTGCCAGCAGCCAGGGCGGGAGTATGTATGAGCAGTTCTTC.

The V call is TRBV6-6, the J call TRBJ1-3, with D maybe TRBD1 (6 bases). There are 13 residues in the CDR3. Germline assignment: CDR1 MNHNY and CDR2 SVGAGI (reference sequence). V was trimmed by 7 bases and J by 3 bases, leaving 10 bases between them. CDR3 loop: CASKGVDGNTIYF. The CDR3 DNA is TGTGCCAGCAAGGGGGTGGATGGAAACACCATATATTTT.

This chain connects TRBV29-1 to TRBJ2-1, with D possibly matching TRBD2 (6 bases). Trimming removed 3 bases at V and 11 bases at J, with 14 bases between. Germline CDR1 SQVTM, CDR2 ANQGSEA. CDR3 length: 12 amino acids. The CDR3 nucleotides read TGCAGCGTTGATGGGGACTCCGTTAAGCAGTTCTTC. Translation gives CSVDGDSVKQFF.

The J gene is TRBJ1-6, the V gene TRBV4-3, with 9 bases that match TRBD1. The CDR3 is 17 residues long. V shed 3 bases and J 10 bases; nucleotides not matched to a gene: 13. CDR1 and CDR2 (germline): LGHNA, YSLEER. The CDR3 region has the DNA TGCGCCAGCAGCCACAGACGGACAGGGGCGGATGGGTCACCCCTCCACTTT. As protein: CASSHRRTGADGSPLHF.

The CDR3 bases are TGTGCAAGTCGCTTGGGACACCGGAATTCACCCCTCCACTTT. Translation gives CASRLGHRNSPLHF. This chain connects TRBV12-2 to TRBJ1-6; no DNA check was done on the table's D call, TRBD1. TRBV12-2 is tagged as a pseudogene. The CDR3 is made up of 14 amino acids.

The rearrangement uses TRBV5-8 and TRBJ2-7, with D possibly matching TRBD1 (5 bases). The length of the CDR3 is 13 residues. Germline CDR1 reads SGHTS; CDR2 reads YDEGEE. Trimming shortened V by 7 bases and J by 2 bases, and 13 bases separated the two germline ends. CDR3 residues: CASGQDTTYEQYF. Written as DNA, the CDR3 is TGTGCCAGCGGTCAGGACACGACCTACGAGCAGTACTTC. The variable domain in full, completed from reference TRBV5-8 and TRBJ2-7, reads EAGVTQSPTHLIKTRGQQATLRCSPISGHTSVYWYQQALGLGLQFLLWYDEGEERNRGNFPPRFSGRQFPNYSSELNVNALELEDSALYLCASGQDTTYEQYFGPGTRLTVT.

V usage is TRBV27 and J usage is TRBJ1-1; D call uncertain. V was shortened by 2 bases and J by 2 bases, with 15 bases between the two germline ends. This CDR3 contains 16 residues. From germline, CDR1 is MNHEY and CDR2 SMNVEV (reference sequence). The CDR3 DNA follows: TGTGCCAGCAGTTTACGGTTGGGCCGGCTTAACACTGAAGCTTTCTTT. Its translation is CASSLRLGRLNTEAFF.

The J gene is TRBJ2-5, the V gene TRBV11-3; TRBD2 agrees at 9 bases. Trimming removed 1 base from V and 5 bases from J; junction bases left unmatched: 5. There are 15 residues in the CDR3. In germline, CDR1 is SGHNT, CDR2 YENEEA. CDR3 loop: CASSLAGLAGETQYF. The CDR3 DNA reads TGTGCCAGCAGCTTAGCGGGACTAGCTGGGGAGACCCAGTACTTC.

J is TRBJ2-2 and V is TRBV24-1; TRBD1 agrees at 8 bases. Trimming at V came to 4 bases and at J to 7 bases, leaving 10 bases not matched to a gene. Germline V lookup: CDR1 KGHDR, CDR2 SFDVKD. The CDR3 sequence is 16 residues long. CDR3 nucleotide sequence: TGTGCCACCAGTGACAGACAGGGGATTGATCTCGGGGAGCTGTTTTTT. Translation: CATSDRQGIDLGELFF.

This sequence joins TRBV14 and TRBJ2-7; 9 bases are shared with TRBD2. Unmatched junction bases numbered 8, after V lost 0 bases and J lost 5 bases. Per germline, CDR1 SGHDN and CDR2 FVKESK. This CDR3 has 16 residues. The DNA of the CDR3 is TGTGCCAGCAGCCAAGATTTGGCTAGCGGGACCCACGAGCAGTACTTC. Translation gives CASSQDLASGTHEQYF.